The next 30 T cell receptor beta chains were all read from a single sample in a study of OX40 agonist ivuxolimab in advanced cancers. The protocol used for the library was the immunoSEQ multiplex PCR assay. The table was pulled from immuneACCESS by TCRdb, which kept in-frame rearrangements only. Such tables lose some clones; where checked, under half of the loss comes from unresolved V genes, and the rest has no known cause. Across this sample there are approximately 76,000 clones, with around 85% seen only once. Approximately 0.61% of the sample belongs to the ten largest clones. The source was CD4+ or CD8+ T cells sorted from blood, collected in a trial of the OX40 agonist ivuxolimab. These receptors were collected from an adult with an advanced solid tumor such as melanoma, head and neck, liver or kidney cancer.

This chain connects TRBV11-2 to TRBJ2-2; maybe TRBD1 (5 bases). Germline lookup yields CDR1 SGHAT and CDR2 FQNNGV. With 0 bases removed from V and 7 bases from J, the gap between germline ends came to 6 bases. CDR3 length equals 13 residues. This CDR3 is CASSLEDSGELFF. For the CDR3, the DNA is TGTGCCAGCAGCTTAGAAGACAGCGGGGAGCTGTTTTTT.

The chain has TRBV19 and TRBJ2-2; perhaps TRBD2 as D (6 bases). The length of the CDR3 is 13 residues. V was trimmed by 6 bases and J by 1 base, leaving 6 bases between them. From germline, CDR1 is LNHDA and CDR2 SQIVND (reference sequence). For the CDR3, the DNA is TGTGCCAGTAGCGGGGGGAACACCGGGGAGCTGTTTTTT. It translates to CASSGGNTGELFF.

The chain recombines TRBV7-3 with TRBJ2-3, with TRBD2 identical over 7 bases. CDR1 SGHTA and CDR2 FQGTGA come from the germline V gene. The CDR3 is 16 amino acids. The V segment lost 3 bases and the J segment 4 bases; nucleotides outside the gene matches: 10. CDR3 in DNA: TGTGCCAGCAGCTTCCTGGCGGCGGGGGAAGCAGATACGCAGTATTTT. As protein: CASSFLAAGEADTQYF.

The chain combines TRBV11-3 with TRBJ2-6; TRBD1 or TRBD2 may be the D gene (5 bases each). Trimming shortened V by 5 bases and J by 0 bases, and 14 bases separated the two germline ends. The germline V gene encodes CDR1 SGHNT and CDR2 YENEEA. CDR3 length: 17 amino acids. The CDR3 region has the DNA TGTGCCAGCAGCCCCCCCGGGGCAGACTCTGGGGCCAACGTCCTGACTTTC. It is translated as CASSPPGADSGANVLTF.

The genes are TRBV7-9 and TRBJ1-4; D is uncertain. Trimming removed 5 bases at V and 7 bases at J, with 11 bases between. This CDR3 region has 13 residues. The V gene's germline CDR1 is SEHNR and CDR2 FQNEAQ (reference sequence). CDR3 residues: CASSPSTAEKLFF. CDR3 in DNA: TGTGCCAGCAGCCCTTCGACGGCTGAAAAACTGTTTTTT.

The CDR3 here is CASSSGPATGDTQYF. The CDR3 DNA follows: TGTGCCAGCAGCTCGGGTCCAGCAACAGGAGATACGCAGTATTTT. This chain links TRBV7-2 with TRBJ2-3; D possibly corresponds to TRBD1 (5 bases). The CDR3 is 15 residues long. The V and J ends lost 4 bases and 5 bases respectively, with 16 bases between them. Germline V gives CDR1 SGHTA, CDR2 FQGNSA.

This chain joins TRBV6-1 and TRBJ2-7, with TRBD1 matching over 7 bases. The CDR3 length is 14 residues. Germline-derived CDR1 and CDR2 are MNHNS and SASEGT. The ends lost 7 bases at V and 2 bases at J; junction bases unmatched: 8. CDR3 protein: CASTQTGIPYEQYF. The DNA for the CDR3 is TGTGCCAGCACCCAGACAGGGATTCCCTACGAGCAGTACTTC.

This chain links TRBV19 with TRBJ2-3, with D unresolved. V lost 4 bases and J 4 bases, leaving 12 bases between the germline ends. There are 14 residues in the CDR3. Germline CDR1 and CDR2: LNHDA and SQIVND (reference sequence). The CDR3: CASSSLLRADTQYF. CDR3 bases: TGTGCCAGTAGTAGCCTCCTTAGGGCAGATACGCAGTATTTT.

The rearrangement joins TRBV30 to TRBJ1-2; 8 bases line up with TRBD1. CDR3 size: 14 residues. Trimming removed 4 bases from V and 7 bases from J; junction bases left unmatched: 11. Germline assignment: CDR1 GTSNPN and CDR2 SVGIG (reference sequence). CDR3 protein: CAWTKDRVQRGYTF. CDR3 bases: TGTGCCTGGACTAAGGACAGGGTTCAGCGTGGCTACACCTTC. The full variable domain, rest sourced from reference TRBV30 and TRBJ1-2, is SQTIHQWPATLVQPVGSPLSLECTVEGTSNPNLYWYRQAAGRGLQLLFYSVGIGQISSEVPQNLSASRPQDRQFILSSKKLLLSDSGFYLCAWTKDRVQRGYTFGSGTRLTVV.

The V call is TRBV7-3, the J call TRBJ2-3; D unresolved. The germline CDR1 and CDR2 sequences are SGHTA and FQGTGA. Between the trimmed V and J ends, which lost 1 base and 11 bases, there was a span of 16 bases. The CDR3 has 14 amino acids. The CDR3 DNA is TGTGCCAGCAGCTTAAATACTGTCGAGTCTCGGCAGTATTTT. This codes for CASSLNTVESRQYF.

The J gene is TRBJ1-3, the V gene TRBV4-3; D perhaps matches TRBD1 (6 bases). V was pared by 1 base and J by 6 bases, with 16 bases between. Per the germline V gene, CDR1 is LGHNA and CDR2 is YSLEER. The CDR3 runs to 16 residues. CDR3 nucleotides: TGCGCCAGCAGCCAAGTGGGAACAGGGAGGGAAAACACCATATATTTT. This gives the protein CASSQVGTGRENTIYF.

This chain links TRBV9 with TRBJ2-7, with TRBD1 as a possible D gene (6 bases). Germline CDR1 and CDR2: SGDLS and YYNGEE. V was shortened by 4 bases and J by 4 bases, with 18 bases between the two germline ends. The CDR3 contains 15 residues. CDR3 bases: TGTGCCAGCAGCCCTCGAATGGGGGCAACGTACGAGCAGTACTTC. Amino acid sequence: CASSPRMGATYEQYF.

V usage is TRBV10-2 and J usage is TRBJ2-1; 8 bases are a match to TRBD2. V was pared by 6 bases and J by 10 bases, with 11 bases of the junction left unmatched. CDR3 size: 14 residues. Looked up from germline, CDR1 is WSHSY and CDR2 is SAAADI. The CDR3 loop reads CASRTSGPGGEQFF. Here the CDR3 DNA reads TGCGCCAGCAGAACTAGCGGACCCGGGGGGGAGCAGTTCTTC.

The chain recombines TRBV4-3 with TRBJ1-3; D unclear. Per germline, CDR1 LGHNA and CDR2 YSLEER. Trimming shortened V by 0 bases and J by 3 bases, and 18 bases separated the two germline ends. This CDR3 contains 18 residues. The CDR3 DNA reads TGCGCCAGCAGCCAAGATGCCTACAGCCCTCTGAGTGGAAACACCATATATTTT. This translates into CASSQDAYSPLSGNTIYF.

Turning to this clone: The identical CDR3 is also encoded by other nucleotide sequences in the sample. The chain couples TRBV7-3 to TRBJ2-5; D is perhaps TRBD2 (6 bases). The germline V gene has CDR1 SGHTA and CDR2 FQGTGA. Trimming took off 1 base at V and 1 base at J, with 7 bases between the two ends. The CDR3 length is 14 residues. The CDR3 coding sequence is TGTGCCAGCAGCTTAAACGGGGGCCAAGAGACCCAGTACTTC. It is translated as CASSLNGGQETQYF.

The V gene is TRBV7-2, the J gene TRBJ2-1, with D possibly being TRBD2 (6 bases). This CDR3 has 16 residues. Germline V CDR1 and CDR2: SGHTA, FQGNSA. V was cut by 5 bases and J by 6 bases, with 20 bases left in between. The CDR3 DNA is TGTGCCAGCAGCCTCAATGGAGGGCTAGCTTCCAATGAGCAGTTCTTC. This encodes CASSLNGGLASNEQFF.

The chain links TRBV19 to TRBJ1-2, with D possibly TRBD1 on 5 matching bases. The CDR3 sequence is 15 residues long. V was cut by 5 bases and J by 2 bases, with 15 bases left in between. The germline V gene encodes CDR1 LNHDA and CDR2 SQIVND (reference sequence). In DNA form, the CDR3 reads TGTGCCAGTAGTCCAAACCCGACAGCAAACTATGGCTACACCTTC. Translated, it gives CASSPNPTANYGYTF.

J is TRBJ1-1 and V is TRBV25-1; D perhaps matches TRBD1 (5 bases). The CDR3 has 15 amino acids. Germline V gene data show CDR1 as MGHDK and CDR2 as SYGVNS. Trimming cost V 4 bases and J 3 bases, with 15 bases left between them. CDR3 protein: CASSGPGQRHTEAFF. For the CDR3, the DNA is TGTGCCAGCAGTGGTCCAGGACAACGTCACACTGAAGCTTTCTTT.

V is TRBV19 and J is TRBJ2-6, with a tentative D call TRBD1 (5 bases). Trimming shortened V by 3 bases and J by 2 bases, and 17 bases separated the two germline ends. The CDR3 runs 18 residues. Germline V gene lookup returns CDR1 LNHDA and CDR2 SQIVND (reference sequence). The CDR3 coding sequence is TGTGCCAGTAGTATGGGGTCAGGGTTGTGGACTGGGGCCAACGTCCTGACTTTC. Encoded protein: CASSMGSGLWTGANVLTF.

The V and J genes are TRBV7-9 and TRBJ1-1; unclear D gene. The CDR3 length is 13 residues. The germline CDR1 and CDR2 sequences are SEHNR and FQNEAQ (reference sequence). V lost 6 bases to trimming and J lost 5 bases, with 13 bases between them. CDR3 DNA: TGTGCCAGCAGTAAGGGAGGATCGACTGAAGCTTTCTTT. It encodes CASSKGGSTEAFF.

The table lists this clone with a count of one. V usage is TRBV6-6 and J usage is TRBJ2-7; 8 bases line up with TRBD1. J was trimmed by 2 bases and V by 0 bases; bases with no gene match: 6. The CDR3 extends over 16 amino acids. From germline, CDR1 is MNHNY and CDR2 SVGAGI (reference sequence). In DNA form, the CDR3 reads TGTGCCAGCAGTTACTCCCAGACAGGGGCTGCCTACGAGCAGTACTTC. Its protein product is CASSYSQTGAAYEQYF.

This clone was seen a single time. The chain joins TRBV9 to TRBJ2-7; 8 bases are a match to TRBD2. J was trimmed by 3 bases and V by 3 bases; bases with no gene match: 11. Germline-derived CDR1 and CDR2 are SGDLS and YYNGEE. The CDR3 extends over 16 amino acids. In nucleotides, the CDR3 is TGTGCCAGCAGCGCCGGGGGGACTACTAGCGGCTACGAGCAGTACTTC. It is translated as CASSAGGTTSGYEQYF.

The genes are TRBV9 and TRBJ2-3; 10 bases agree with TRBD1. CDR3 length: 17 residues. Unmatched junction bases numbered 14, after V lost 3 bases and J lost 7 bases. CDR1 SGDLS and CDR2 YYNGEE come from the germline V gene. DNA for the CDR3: TGTGCCAGCAGCGAGGGCCCCGGGACAGGGGCCTGGAATACGCAGTATTTT. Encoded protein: CASSEGPGTGAWNTQYF.

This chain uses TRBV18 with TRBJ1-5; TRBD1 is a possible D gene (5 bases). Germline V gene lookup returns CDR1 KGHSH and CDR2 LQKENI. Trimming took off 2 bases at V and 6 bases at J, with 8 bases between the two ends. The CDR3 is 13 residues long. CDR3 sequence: CASSPSGGQPQHF. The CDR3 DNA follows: TGTGCCAGCTCACCAAGCGGGGGTCAGCCCCAGCATTTT.

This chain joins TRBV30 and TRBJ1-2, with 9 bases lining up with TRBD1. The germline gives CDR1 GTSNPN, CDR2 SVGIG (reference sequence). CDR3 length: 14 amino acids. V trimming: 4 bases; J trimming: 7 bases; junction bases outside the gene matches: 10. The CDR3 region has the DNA TGTGCCTGGACAGGTCTGACAGGGGGATCTGGCTACACCTTC. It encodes CAWTGLTGGSGYTF. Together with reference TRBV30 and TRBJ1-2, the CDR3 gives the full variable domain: SQTIHQWPATLVQPVGSPLSLECTVEGTSNPNLYWYRQAAGRGLQLLFYSVGIGQISSEVPQNLSASRPQDRQFILSSKKLLLSDSGFYLCAWTGLTGGSGYTFGSGTRLTVV.

The CDR3 spells CASSLTPGTGYGELFF. The CDR3 DNA reads TGTGCCAGCAGCTTAACTCCCGGGACAGGGTACGGGGAGCTGTTTTTT. The chain uses TRBV7-3 and TRBJ2-2; 9 nucleotides agree with TRBD1. CDR1 is SGHTA, CDR2 FQGTGA, per germline. V gave up 0 bases and J gave up 7 bases; unmatched junction bases: 6. The CDR3 runs 16 residues.

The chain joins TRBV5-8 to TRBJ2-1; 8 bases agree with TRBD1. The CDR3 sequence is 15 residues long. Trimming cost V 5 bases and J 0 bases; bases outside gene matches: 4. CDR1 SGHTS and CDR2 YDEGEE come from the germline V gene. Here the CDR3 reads CASSRTGNSYNEQFF. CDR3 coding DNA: TGTGCCAGCAGTCGGACAGGGAACTCCTACAATGAGCAGTTCTTC.

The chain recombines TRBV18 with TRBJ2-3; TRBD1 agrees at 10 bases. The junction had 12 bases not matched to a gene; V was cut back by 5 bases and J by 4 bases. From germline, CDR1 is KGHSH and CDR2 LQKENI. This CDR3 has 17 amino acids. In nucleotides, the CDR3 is TGTGCCAGCTCAGCCAACCCCGGGACAGGGGAGGCAGATACGCAGTATTTT. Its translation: CASSANPGTGEADTQYF.

The CDR3 is CASSLEGRFNQPQHF. The CDR3 DNA sequence: TGTGCCAGCAGTTTAGAGGGCCGATTCAATCAGCCCCAGCATTTT. The chain is built from TRBV27 and TRBJ1-5; unclear D gene. The germline gives CDR1 MNHEY, CDR2 SMNVEV (reference sequence). Trimming shortened V by 2 bases and J by 3 bases, and 11 bases separated the two germline ends. The CDR3 length is 15 residues.

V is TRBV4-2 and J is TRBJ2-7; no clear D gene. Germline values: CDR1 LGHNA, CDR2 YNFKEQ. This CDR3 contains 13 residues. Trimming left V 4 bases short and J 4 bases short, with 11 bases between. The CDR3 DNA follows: TGTGCCAGCAGCCCTCAAGACGGATACGAGCAGTACTTC. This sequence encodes CASSPQDGYEQYF.